Listed here are 9 T cell receptor beta chains from one sample, sequenced in a study of blood T cell repertoires in COVID-19. Libraries were prepared by immunoSEQ multiplex PCR; TCRdb keeps only in-frame clonotypes and omits some of them. The sample contains fewer than 300,000 clones, around 89% of which appear only once. Sequenced sample: peripheral blood. These receptor sequences come from a man between 60 and 75 years old who had recovered from COVID-19.

This chain connects TRBV9 to TRBJ2-1, with a weak D call TRBD1 (5 bases). CDR3 length: 14 residues. Per germline, CDR1 SGDLS and CDR2 YYNGEE. Trimming took off 0 bases at V and 7 bases at J, with 11 bases between the two ends. CDR3 region: CASSVVEGDNEQFF. CDR3 nucleotide sequence: TGTGCCAGCAGCGTAGTGGAAGGGGATAATGAGCAGTTCTTC.

The chain links TRBV13 to TRBJ1-4; 7 bases agree with TRBD1. Germline values: CDR1 PRHDT, CDR2 FYEKMQ (reference sequence). The CDR3 length is 16 residues. V gave up 1 base and J gave up 3 bases; unmatched junction bases: 5. Here the CDR3 DNA reads TGTGCCAGCAGCTTAGCAAGACAGGGACCTAATGAAAAACTGTTTTTT. Residues: CASSLARQGPNEKLFF.

The genes are TRBV19 and TRBJ1-1, with D perhaps TRBD1 (5 bases). V was cut by 11 bases and J by 7 bases, with 23 bases left in between. The CDR3 extends over 14 amino acids. CDR1 is LNHDA and CDR2 is SQIVND in the germline V gene (reference sequence). The chain's CDR3 is CAATGWQGSNEAFF. DNA for the CDR3: TGTGCCGCCACCGGTTGGCAGGGTAGTAATGAAGCTTTCTTT. Full variable domain (outside the CDR3, taken from reference TRBV19 and TRBJ1-1): DGGITQSPKYLFRKEGQNVTLSCEQNLNHDAMYWYRQDPGQGLRLIYYSQIVNDFQKGDIAEGYSVSREKKESFPLTVTSAQKNPTAFYLCAATGWQGSNEAFFGQGTRLTVV.

The chain carries TRBV3-1 (or the pseudogene TRBV3-2) and TRBJ1-3, with D perhaps TRBD1 (5 bases). Germline CDR1 reads LGHDT; CDR2 reads YNNKEL (reference sequence). The CDR3 contains 14 residues. V was clipped by 4 bases and J by 4 bases, with 11 bases between them. The CDR3 is CASSRDLPGNTIYF. The DNA for the CDR3 is TGTGCCAGCAGCCGGGACTTACCCGGAAACACCATATATTTT.

The V gene is TRBV7-2, the J gene TRBJ2-7; D not certain. The ends were cut back, 8 bases at V and 5 bases at J, with 13 bases in the middle. The CDR3 sequence is 12 residues long. The germline V gene has CDR1 SGHTA and CDR2 FQGNSA. In nucleotides, the CDR3 is TGTGCCAGCCTTCGGAGCACCCACGAGCAGTACTTC. Encoded protein: CASLRSTHEQYF.

This chain uses TRBV11-2 with TRBJ1-2; 8 bases agree with TRBD1. CDR1 is SGHAT and CDR2 is FQNNGV in the germline V gene. The CDR3 contains 15 residues. Unmatched junction bases numbered 9, after V lost 5 bases and J lost 4 bases. CDR3 amino acids: CASSPPPDRGYGYTF. The DNA of the CDR3 is TGTGCCAGCAGCCCACCACCCGACAGGGGCTATGGCTACACCTTC.

The gene calls are TRBV30 and TRBJ1-6, with 9 bases aligning to TRBD1. With V trimmed by 5 bases and J by 14 bases, 10 bases remained unmatched. Germline V lookup: CDR1 GTSNPN, CDR2 SVGIG (reference sequence). The CDR3 runs 13 residues. The CDR3 DNA follows: TGTGCCTGGGAGACAGGGGGTACGATGTCCCTCCACTTT. Encoded protein: CAWETGGTMSLHF.

The chain joins TRBV15 to TRBJ1-5, with 8 nucleotides matching TRBD1. This CDR3 spans 15 amino acids. J was trimmed by 6 bases and V by 4 bases; bases with no gene match: 8. Germline V lookup: CDR1 LNHNV, CDR2 YYDKDF (reference sequence). The CDR3 protein is CATSTGDRGTQPQHF. CDR3 DNA: TGTGCCACCAGCACCGGAGACAGGGGAACTCAGCCCCAGCATTTT.

This chain connects TRBV7-2 to TRBJ1-2; D might be TRBD1 (6 bases). This CDR3 region has 18 residues. V lost 2 bases and J lost 2, with 21 bases in between. CDR1 SGHTA and CDR2 FQGNSA come from the germline V gene. CDR3 region: CASSLTRGQGTGNYGYTF. CDR3 DNA sequence: TGTGCCAGCAGCTTAACCCGGGGCCAGGGGACGGGGAACTATGGCTACACCTTC. The full variable domain, with the rest looked up from reference TRBV7-2 and TRBJ1-2, is GAGVSQSPSNKVTEKGKDVELRCDPISGHTALYWYRQSLGQGLEFLIYFQGNSAPDKSGLPSDRFSAERTGGSVSTLTIQRTQQEDSAVYLCASSLTRGQGTGNYGYTFGSGTRLTVV.